These T cell receptor beta chains were read from a single sample in a study of blood T cell repertoires in COVID-19. The method was immunoSEQ multiplex PCR; TCRdb's version includes in-frame clones alone and lacks a portion of them. The sample consists of just under 350,000 clones, around 82% of them appearing once. The sample was peripheral blood. The origin of the receptors is a young man with active or convalescent COVID-19. Both conserved end residues are part of each CDR3. The D gene is left open where the match is weak. Clone size appears in some rows only: once, few, many, or a class for an expanded clone.

>NA|TRBV4-1|TRBJ1-2|TRBD1
TGCGCCAGCAGCCCAGGACAGGGAGCTAACTATGGCTACACCTTC
CASSPGQGANYGYTF
>NA|TRBV9|TRBJ2-7|NA
TGTGCCAGCAGCGTAGGGCGCTCTAGCGTTAGACTGGAGCAGTACTTC
CASSVGRSSVRLEQYF
>few|TRBV5-1|TRBJ1-1|NA
TGCGCCAGCAGCTTGGCAGGGAACACTGAAGCTTTCTTT
CASSLAGNTEAFF
>NA|TRBV10-3|TRBJ2-3|TRBD2
TGTGCCATCAGTGGGGGGACTAGCGGATTCACAGATACGCAGTATTTT
CAISGGTSGFTDTQYF
>NA|TRBV5-4|TRBJ1-2|NA
TGTGCCAGCAGCTTACGAGGGAACTATGGCTACACCTTC
CASSLRGNYGYTF
>NA|TRBV18|TRBJ2-7|TRBD2
TGTGCCAGCTCACCCGGACTAGCGGGAGGATACGAGCAGTACTTC
CASSPGLAGGYEQYF
>NA|TRBV25-1|TRBJ2-7|NA
TGTGCCAGCAGTGACCCCAACGAGGCGGGGGCCCCCTCCTACGAGCAGTACTTC
CASSDPNEAGAPSYEQYF
>NA|TRBV29-1|TRBJ1-1|NA
TGCAGCGTTCGGGGGGACCCGGGGACTGAAGCTTTCTTT
CSVRGDPGTEAFF
>NA|TRBV4-1|TRBJ2-7|TRBD2
TGCGCCAGCAGCCAGGGACTAGCGGGTAGCGAGCAGTACTTC
CASSQGLAGSEQYF
>NA|TRBV6-1|TRBJ2-1|NA
TGTGCCAGCAGTGACCCGGTTGCGGGACCCAACAATGAGCAGTTCTTC
CASSDPVAGPNNEQFF
>NA|TRBV27|TRBJ1-6|NA
TGTGCCAGCAGTGACAGGCCGCGTTATAATTCACCCCTCCACTTT
CASSDRPRYNSPLHF
>NA|TRBV7-9|TRBJ2-5|NA
TGTGCCAGCAGCTTAGCGGGCAGTCAAGAGACCCAGTACTTC
CASSLAGSQETQYF
>NA|TRBV7-2|TRBJ2-2|NA
TGTGCCAGCAGCTTAGGGACAGCCACCGGGGAGCTGTTTTTT
CASSLGTATGELFF
>few|TRBV29-1|TRBJ2-1|TRBD2
TGCAGCGCCATACTAGCGGGGGGGTACAATGAGCAGTTCTTC
CSAILAGGYNEQFF
>NA|TRBV7-9|TRBJ2-2|NA
TGTGCCAGCAGTTCTCTCGGACAAACCGGGGAGCTGTTTTTT
CASSSLGQTGELFF
>NA|TRBV6-5|TRBJ2-7|TRBD2
TGTGCCAGCAGTTACTCCGGGACTAGCGGTTACGAGCAGTACTTC
CASSYSGTSGYEQYF
>NA|TRBV28|TRBJ1-2|NA
TGTGCCAGCAGGGGCCGTGGGGCCGTTCTTTGGGGCTACACCTTC
CASRGRGAVLWGYTF
>NA|TRBV3-1/TRBV3-2|TRBJ1-2|NA
TGTGCCAGCAGCCAAGTTCCAGGACAGAGCTATGGCTACACCTTC
CASSQVPGQSYGYTF
>once|TRBV5-6|TRBJ1-4|NA
TGTGCCAGCAGCTTGTATAGGAGAGGTGAAAAACTGTTTTTT
CASSLYRRGEKLFF
>few|TRBV4-2|TRBJ2-7|TRBD1
TGTGCCAGCAGCCCGGAGGACAGGTTAAACGAGCAGTACTTC
CASSPEDRLNEQYF
>NA|TRBV24-1|TRBJ2-6|TRBD1
TGTGCCCCCGGGACAGGGGGCTCTGGGGCCAACGTCCTGACTTTC
CAPGTGGSGANVLTF
>NA|TRBV4-2|TRBJ2-3|TRBD2
TGTGCCAGCAGCCAAGATCCTACGGGAGGGCAAACAGATACGCAGTATTTT
CASSQDPTGGQTDTQYF
>NA|TRBV15|TRBJ2-7|NA
TGTGCCACCAGCAGAGGCAGAACGGGGTACGAGCAGTACTTC
CATSRGRTGYEQYF
>NA|TRBV7-9|TRBJ2-1|NA
TGTGCCAGCAGCTTCGCCTCGAGGGTGAACACCTACAATGAGCAGTTCTTC
CASSFASRVNTYNEQFF
>large|TRBV9|TRBJ2-7|NA
TGTGCCAGCAGCGCGCAGGGCACTACCTACGAGCAGTACTTC
CASSAQGTTYEQYF
>few|TRBV6-2/TRBV6-3|TRBJ1-5|NA
TGTGCCAGCAGTTACAGCGGCACCACCCAGCATTTT
CASSYSGTTQHF
>NA|TRBV7-9|TRBJ1-5|TRBD1
TGTGCCAGCAGCCCTACGGGACAGGGGGTTCGACAGCCCCAGCATTTT
CASSPTGQGVRQPQHF
>NA|TRBV10-3|TRBJ2-1|TRBD1
TGTGCCATCAGGGGGAGGGACAGGGAGGACGAGCAGTTCTTC
CAIRGRDREDEQFF
>NA|TRBV29-1|TRBJ1-2|NA
TGCAGCCTTAAGGCCCCACAGGAATCCCTCTATGGCTACACCTTC
CSLKAPQESLYGYTF
>NA|TRBV18|TRBJ2-3|NA
TGTGCCAGCTCACAGGAGCAAGATACGCAGTATTTT
CASSQEQDTQYF
>NA|TRBV5-1|TRBJ1-1|NA
TGCGCCAGCAGTTGGAACAGGGAGACTGAAGCTTTCTTT
CASSWNRETEAFF
>NA|TRBV5-4|TRBJ2-7|TRBD1
TGTGCCAGCAGACACCGGGACAGGATTAACGAGCAGTACTTC
CASRHRDRINEQYF
>NA|TRBV2|TRBJ2-3|TRBD2
TGTGCCAGCAGCGGGGGACTAGCCACAGATACGCAGTATTTT
CASSGGLATDTQYF